This T cell receptor beta chain emerged from a study of shared clonotypes between healthy human individuals. Using immunoSEQ multiplex PCR, the repertoire was profiled, and TCRdb retains in-frame clones only, with some absent. The repertoire holds hundreds of thousands of clones, with roughly 72% as singletons. The germline V and J ends were trimmed by 6 bases and 9 bases, with 14 bases remaining between them. The V gene's germline CDR1 is MNHEY and CDR2 SVGAGI. The CDR3 runs 13 residues. This TCR was sampled from a woman between 40 and 55 years old in good health. Some clones in this sample may be carry-over from other donors' samples. The chain is built from TRBV6-5 and TRBJ1-4; D is unclear. The sample taken for sequencing was PBMCs. The CDR3 DNA sequence: TGTGCCAGCAGCCTCTTCGAGAGGCAAAAACTGTTTTTT. This encodes CASSLFERQKLFF.